The source of this T cell receptor (beta chain) is a study of shared clonotypes between healthy human individuals. Study at large: Each donor's CD8 memory used one plate, CD8 naive two, each CD4 subset three. Study-wide results and caveats: Clonotype sharing across a handful of donors was observed for around 5% of naive CD4 clonotypes.

Several immunoSEQ plates held equal portions of the genomic DNA taken from each subset. The data were produced by immunoSEQ multiplex PCR, yet TCRdb's version contains in-frame clones alone and is incomplete. The sample holds 2.5 million or so clones, approximately 90% seen once. The CDR3 covers 14 residues. Germline CDR1 is MDHEN and CDR2 is SYDVKM. Losses at the gene ends were 6 bases for V and 7 bases for J; bases not matched to a gene: 9. Remarks on this clone: Its cognate antigen is unknown.

The chain uses TRBV28 and TRBJ1-2; 9 bases agree with TRBD1. This TCR was sampled from a man aged 18 to 35 in good health. Specimen: naive CD4+ T cells sorted from blood. Stated subset: CD45RA+ positively selected. In DNA form, the CDR3 reads TGTGCCAGCAGGTTTCGGGACAGGGCGTTTGGCTACACCTTC. Protein: CASRFRDRAFGYTF.